This TCR beta chain was recovered during a study of shared clonotypes between healthy human individuals. Study-wide points: Sharing of clonotypes among donors was expected to vary with sequencing depth. Shared clonotypes: approximately 5.3% naive CD4, around 3.5% naive CD8, over 2% memory CD4, 0.4% to 0.45% memory CD8.

On this clone itself: Its antigen is still unknown.

Donors, healthy HIV-negative adults, lacked recent acute infections or vaccinations. CCR7-negative CD45RA+ TemRA cells were combined with CD45RO+ cells to form CD8 memory. Assay: immunoSEQ multiplex PCR; the TCRdb copy retains only in-frame clones and omits some. The sample has about 380,000 clones; around 96% are singletons. V dropped 4 bases and J dropped 1 base, with 12 bases sitting between them. This CDR3 comprises 14 residues. CDR1 and CDR2 from the germline V gene are SGHRS and YFSETQ. The sequencing sample was made of memory CD8+ T cells sorted from blood. Indicated subset: CD45RO+ cells pooled with CCR7-negative TemRA cells. The clonotype comes from a man between 25 and 39 years old in good health. V is TRBV5-1 and J is TRBJ2-7; D is unclear. CDR3 amino acids: CASSPGFLSYEQYF. The CDR3 DNA follows: TGCGCCAGCAGCCCCGGTTTCCTTTCCTACGAGCAGTACTTC.